This T cell receptor (delta chain) emerged from a study of gamma-delta T cells after stem cell transplantation. The germline gives CDR1 TVYSNPD, CDR2 GDNSRS (reference sequence). This CDR3 is 17 amino acids long. The trim removed 4 bases at V and 1 base at J, leaving 16 bases unmatched. With CATT, TCRdb re-called clones from the RT-PCR reads. The sample comprises about 11,000 delta-chain clones, around two fifths of which are singletons, and around 2.6% rests with the top ten. This TCR was recovered from a human donor. It is not recorded whose cells these are; they may come from a transplant donor. The chain recombines TRDV3 with TRDJ1; 9 nucleotides agree with TRDD2. The sample taken for sequencing was gamma-delta T cells. The CDR3 DNA reads as TGTGCCTGTAGGGGGCCTTCCTACGTTGGGGGCACCGATAAACTCATCTTT. Encoded protein: CACRGPSYVGGTDKLIF.